This T cell receptor beta chain comes out of a study of shared clonotypes between healthy human individuals. Study overall: Aged 18 to 49, the donors were two women and a few men. Used for every donor were three CD4 naive, three CD4 memory, two CD8 naive and one CD8 memory plate.

Some clones are missing from TCRdb's copy, which holds only in-frame ones; the method was immunoSEQ multiplex PCR. The data hold 2 million to 3 million clones, with around nine tenths observed a single time. The CDR3 contains 13 residues. Germline values: CDR1 SEHNR, CDR2 FQNEAQ (reference sequence). V shed 6 bases, J shed 5 bases, and the junction held 7 bases outside the gene matches. The V and J genes are TRBV7-9 and TRBJ2-7, with 7 bases matching TRBD1. Sequencing input: naive CD4+ T cells sorted from blood. This sample's subset: CD45RA+ positively selected. This sequence originates from a man between 18 and 35 years old in good health. CDR3 region: CASSMTGWDEQYF. CDR3 sequence (DNA): TGTGCCAGCAGTATGACAGGGTGGGACGAGCAGTACTTC.